This T cell receptor (beta chain) was obtained from a study of T cell responses to AZD1222 COVID-19 vaccine. As for the study in general: Pooling of second doses given at about 4 or about 12 weeks was done.

Overall study results and limits: Donors, mostly white British, included more females; clonal diversity was possibly underestimated.

With regard to this clone: Its target is not known.

Profiling relied on immunoSEQ multiplex PCR, and the TCRdb table lists in-frame clones only, not all of them. Altogether 95,000 to 150,000 clones are present, roughly 90% being singletons, with the ten largest covering roughly 8.9%. Germline V gives CDR1 MDHEN, CDR2 SYDVKM. Trimming stripped 0 bases from V and 8 bases from J, with 11 bases between. The CDR3 is made up of 14 amino acids. The source material was peripheral blood, sampled on day 0 of AZD1222 vaccination. The sequence was collected from an adult in good health. The gene calls are TRBV28 and TRBJ1-5; maybe TRBD1 (6 bases). The CDR3 spells CASSLWGALKPQHF. The CDR3 bases are TGTGCCAGCAGTTTATGGGGGGCGCTTAAGCCCCAGCATTTT.